This T cell receptor beta chain emerged from a study of T cell responses to AZD1222 COVID-19 vaccine. Sequencing was performed with immunoSEQ multiplex PCR; in TCRdb, only in-frame clones are kept and a portion is missing. This table has about 130,000 clones, 80% to 95% appearing once. This CDR3 is built from 14 residues. Germline assignment: CDR1 KGHSH and CDR2 LQKENI. The V gene lost 2 bases and the J gene lost 8 bases, with 13 bases spanning the gap. This receptor was taken from an adult in good health. This sequence joins TRBV18 and TRBJ2-4, with D uncertain. Material: peripheral blood, obtained on day 0 of AZD1222 vaccination. The CDR3: CASSPSATWDIQYF. CDR3 coding DNA: TGTGCCAGCTCACCATCGGCCACGTGGGACATTCAGTACTTC.